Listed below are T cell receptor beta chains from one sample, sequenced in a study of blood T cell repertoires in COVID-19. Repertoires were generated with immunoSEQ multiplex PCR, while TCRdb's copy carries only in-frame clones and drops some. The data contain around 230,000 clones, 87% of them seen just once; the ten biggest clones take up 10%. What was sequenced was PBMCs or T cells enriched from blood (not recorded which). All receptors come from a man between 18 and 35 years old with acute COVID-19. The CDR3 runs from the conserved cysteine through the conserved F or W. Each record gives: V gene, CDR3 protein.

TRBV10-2,CASRQSVSYEQYF
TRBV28,CASTLLAGHLDTQYF
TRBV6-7,CASSSGQGEGGELFF
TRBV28,CASSLSTETQYF
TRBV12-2,CASRTQTGTEKETQYF
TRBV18,CASSPGTGLYNEQFF
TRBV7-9,CASSLAEDSNNEQFF
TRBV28,CASSSQPGAEGYTF
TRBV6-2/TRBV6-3,CASSRRDMDEQYF
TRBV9,CASSVGREDTEAFF
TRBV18,CASSRSNSGSQETQYF
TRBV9,CASSSETGVETQYF
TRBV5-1,CASSRDRDGYGYTF
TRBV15,CATSGGGQGASSAYNEQFF
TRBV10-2,CANHPVRVAKNIQYF
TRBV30,CAWSSGGLMNTEAFF
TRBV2,CASSGDPGSSPLHF
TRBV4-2,CASSQDRVRGSGSYEQYF
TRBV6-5,CASRAQGLSGNTIYF
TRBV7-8,CASSRSGSNEQFF
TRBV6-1,CASSDRALMNTEAFF
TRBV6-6,CATSPGTGREQYF
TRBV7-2,CASSSPLRFYEQYF
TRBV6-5,CASRATSGFYNEQFF
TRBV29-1,CSVASGNEQFF